The source of this T cell receptor (beta chain) is a study of blood T cell repertoires in COVID-19. About the research overall: PBMCs, B-cell-depleted T cells, or T cells were the source of the cDNA or gDNA that made up the material.

The V end was cut by 2 bases, the J end by 4 bases, with 14 bases between. The V gene's germline CDR1 is LGHDT and CDR2 YNNKEL (reference sequence). The CDR3 runs 15 residues. Produced via immunoSEQ multiplex PCR; TCRdb's table is partial and in-frame only. The repertoire holds a few hundred thousand clones, roughly 89% seen once, with 4% to 5% in the top ten. The count of this clone is one. This receptor was obtained from a woman between 35 and 50 years old who had recovered from COVID-19. This chain connects TRBV3-1 (or the pseudogene TRBV3-2) to TRBJ1-1; D gene ambiguous. Material for sequencing was peripheral blood. The CDR3 protein is CASSQRRAEGTEAFF. The CDR3 DNA sequence: TGTGCCAGCAGCCAACGTAGGGCGGAGGGCACTGAAGCTTTCTTT.